This TCR beta chain was identified during a study of cytomegalovirus exposure and HLA in healthy donors. The PCR ran on 60 Vbeta and 13 Jbeta primers. The data were produced by immunoSEQ multiplex PCR, yet TCRdb's version contains in-frame clones alone and is incomplete. In the table there are hundreds of thousands of clones, roughly 70% of which are singletons. Overall study findings and caveats: When analyzed later, a missense DCLRE1C variant was found to be linked to TCR beta V- and J-gene trimming.

Details on this clone: Its antigen is currently unknown.

Trimming took off 5 bases at V and 4 bases at J, with 12 bases between the two ends. The CDR3 consists of 13 residues. Germline-derived CDR1 and CDR2 are MDHEN and SYDVKM. The chain joins TRBV28 to TRBJ2-7, with D maybe TRBD1 (6 bases). Sequencing was carried out using PBMCs. This clonotype was obtained from a female donor in good health and CMV-seronegative. The CDR3 DNA reads as TGTGCCAGCAGTAGACAGGTAGGGTACGAGCAGTACTTC. It encodes CASSRQVGYEQYF.